Below are 24 T cell receptor beta chains sequenced from a single sample in a study of PD-1 blockade in classical Hodgkin lymphoma. Time point meaning: cycle 4 day 1 (C4D1), after 6 weeks of nivolumab. Brentuximab vedotin exposure varied among the patients, all of whom had relapsed after autologous stem cell transplantation. Clones were read by immunoSEQ multiplex PCR, and TCRdb kept only the in-frame ones, dropping some. The sample gives about 50,000 clones, around 76% of which show up once; about 12% is in the top ten. The input for sequencing was peripheral blood mononuclear cells (PBMCs), taken before the fourth cycle of nivolumab. The receptors here all came from a human donor with classical Hodgkin lymphoma.

This rearrangement joins TRBV11-3 to TRBJ2-1; D remains ambiguous. Germline V gives CDR1 SGHNT, CDR2 YENEEA. The CDR3 loop spans 14 amino acids. The V and J ends lost 0 bases and 2 bases respectively, with 5 bases between them. CDR3 amino acids: CASSLDGPYNEQFF. CDR3 DNA: TGTGCCAGCAGCTTAGATGGCCCCTACAATGAGCAGTTCTTC.

This clone was observed many times. The V and J genes are TRBV7-3 and TRBJ2-2, with 7 positions matching TRBD2. This CDR3 region has 15 residues. The V segment lost 5 bases and the J segment 0 bases; nucleotides outside the gene matches: 3. Per the germline V gene, CDR1 is SGHTA and CDR2 is FQGTGA. CDR3 DNA: TGTGCCAGCAGCCTTCTAGCGGCGAACACCGGGGAGCTGTTTTTT. Translation: CASSLLAANTGELFF.

V and J are TRBV7-9 and TRBJ1-1; TRBD1 matches 9 bases. The germline V gene has CDR1 SEHNR and CDR2 FQNEAQ (reference sequence). Trimming removed 4 bases from V and 10 bases from J; junction bases left unmatched: 10. The CDR3 totals 14 residues. DNA of the CDR3: TGTGCCAGCAGCTCATTAGACAGGGGGGAGGTAGCTTTCTTT. Its protein product is CASSSLDRGEVAFF. Combining the CDR3 with reference TRBV7-9 and TRBJ1-1 gives the whole variable domain DTGVSQNPRHKITKRGQNVTFRCDPISEHNRLYWYRQTLGQGPEFLTYFQNEAQLEKSRLLSDRFSAERPKGSFSTLEIQRTEQGDSAMYLCASSSLDRGEVAFFGQGTRLTVV.

The CDR3 here is CSVEKHHNEQFF. The CDR3 DNA is TGCAGCGTTGAAAAACACCACAATGAGCAGTTCTTC. The chain links TRBV29-1 to TRBJ2-1; D unresolved. V dropped 2 bases and J dropped 5 bases, with 7 bases sitting between them. The CDR3 has 12 residues. Germline V gives CDR1 SQVTM, CDR2 ANQGSEA.

CDR3 loop: CASSLGGFSYEQYF. CDR3 nucleotide sequence: TGTGCCAGCAGCTTGGGGGGTTTCTCCTACGAGCAGTACTTC. The V gene is TRBV5-4, the J gene TRBJ2-7; no reliable D call. The germline gives CDR1 SGHNT, CDR2 YYREEE (reference sequence). The V gene lost 0 bases and the J gene lost 0 bases, with 7 bases spanning the gap. The CDR3 length is 14 residues.

The chain has TRBV6-6 and TRBJ2-1; 11 nucleotides match TRBD2. CDR1 and CDR2 (germline): MNHNY, SVGAGI (reference sequence). The length of the CDR3 is 16 residues. V lost 5 bases and J lost 6; bases outside the gene matches: 9. This chain's CDR3 is CASSRTTSGSGNEQFF. DNA of the CDR3: TGTGCCAGCAGTCGAACCACTAGCGGGAGTGGCAATGAGCAGTTCTTC.

This CDR3 reads CASSKAEVSYEQYF. CDR3 nucleotides: TGTGCCAGCAGCAAAGCGGAGGTATCCTACGAGCAGTACTTC. This chain links TRBV21-1 with TRBJ2-7; TRBD2 is the table's D call and was not checked against the DNA. TRBV21-1 is recorded as a pseudogene. The CDR3 loop spans 14 amino acids.

This rearrangement joins TRBV2 to TRBJ1-3; D is ambiguous. V was clipped by 0 bases and J by 1 base, with 10 bases between them. The CDR3 contains 16 residues. Per germline, CDR1 SNHLY and CDR2 FYNNEI. The chain's CDR3 is CASSEAPWRSGNTIYF. DNA for the CDR3: TGTGCCAGCAGTGAAGCGCCTTGGAGGTCTGGAAACACCATATATTTT.

The genes are TRBV5-1 and TRBJ1-3; the D gene is possibly TRBD1 (6 bases). Trimming cost V 3 bases and J 0 bases, with 10 bases left between them. This CDR3 is built from 15 residues. Germline CDR1 is SGHRS and CDR2 is YFSETQ. For the CDR3, the DNA is TGCGCCAGCAGCTCACAGGGTAGCTCTGGAAACACCATATATTTT. It codes for CASSSQGSSGNTIYF.

The chain uses TRBV11-1 and TRBJ1-1, with a tentative D call TRBD1 (5 bases). Trimming took 2 bases from V and 5 from J, leaving 18 bases between them. This CDR3 is 16 amino acids long. Germline V gene sequence: CDR1 SGHAT, CDR2 FQDESV (reference sequence). CDR3: CASSLFGTLIGTEAFF. DNA of the CDR3: TGTGCCAGCAGCTTATTCGGGACCCTAATTGGAACTGAAGCTTTCTTT.

The chain joins TRBV6-5 to TRBJ2-1; TRBD1 matches at 7 bases. Germline CDR1 and CDR2: MNHEY and SVGAGI. The CDR3 loop spans 14 amino acids. J was trimmed by 2 bases and V by 10 bases; bases with no gene match: 8. As DNA, the CDR3 is TGTGCCACAGAAACAGGGGCCACCTACAATGAGCAGTTCTTC. It codes for CATETGATYNEQFF.

In its sample, this clone was seen once. The chain joins TRBV19 to TRBJ2-3; the match to TRBD1 covers 7 bases. Unmatched junction bases numbered 16, after V lost 8 bases and J lost 2 bases. From germline, CDR1 is LNHDA and CDR2 SQIVND (reference sequence). The CDR3 is 17 amino acids. CDR3 residues: CASLNPGQHPNTDTQYF. The DNA of the CDR3 is TGTGCCAGTTTAAACCCGGGACAGCACCCAAACACAGATACGCAGTATTTT. Full variable domain (rest looked up from reference TRBV19 and TRBJ2-3): DGGITQSPKYLFRKEGQNVTLSCEQNLNHDAMYWYRQDPGQGLRLIYYSQIVNDFQKGDIAEGYSVSREKKESFPLTVTSAQKNPTAFYLCASLNPGQHPNTDTQYFGPGTRLTVL.

Worth noting for this clone: A far more abundant clone sits one base away, making this likely a read error. Other DNA sequences from this sample encode an identical CDR3 as well. The rearrangement joins TRBV7-6 to TRBJ2-1; tentative D call: TRBD1 (6 bases). The germline V and J ends were trimmed by 3 bases and 13 bases, with 16 bases remaining between them. Germline lookup yields CDR1 SGHVS and CDR2 FNYEAQ. The CDR3 length is 13 residues. The CDR3 loop reads CASSLNSDSPQFF. The CDR3 region has the DNA TGTGCCAGCAGCTTGAATTCGGACAGTCCCCAGTTCTTC.

A remark on this clone: Within the sample, other DNA sequences also encode this same CDR3. The chain carries TRBV19 and TRBJ2-2, with 12 bases aligning to TRBD2. CDR1 is LNHDA, CDR2 SQIVND, per germline (reference sequence). The length of the CDR3 is 16 residues. The junction had 8 bases not matched to a gene; V was cut back by 7 bases and J by 5 bases. This CDR3 reads CASTPGLAGNTGELFF. CDR3 nucleotide sequence: TGTGCCAGTACCCCCGGACTAGCGGGAAATACCGGGGAGCTGTTTTTT.

J is TRBJ2-7 and V is TRBV29-1; 7 nucleotides align to TRBD1. Trimming took 6 bases from V and 7 from J; bases not matched to a gene: 6. Germline CDR1 is SQVTM and CDR2 is ANQGSEA. This CDR3 comprises 11 residues. The CDR3 protein is CSVKTGEEQYF. CDR3 coding DNA: TGCAGCGTGAAAACAGGGGAGGAGCAGTACTTC.

The chain employs TRBV6-1 and TRBJ1-3, with D uncertain. V was trimmed by 2 bases and J by 0 bases, leaving 14 bases between them. The CDR3 sequence is 17 residues long. The germline CDR1 and CDR2 sequences are MNHNS and SASEGT. CDR3 DNA: TGTGCCAGCAGTGAACTGGCAGCAGCTCTCTCTGGAAACACCATATATTTT. Encoded protein: CASSELAAALSGNTIYF.

The V and J genes are TRBV15 and TRBJ2-1; D gene ambiguous. The CDR3 extends over 14 amino acids. Germline V gene sequence: CDR1 LNHNV, CDR2 YYDKDF (reference sequence). V was shortened by 1 base and J by 6 bases, with 10 bases between the two germline ends. In nucleotides, the CDR3 is TGTGCCACCAGCAGAGGTGGATTGTTCAATGAGCAGTTCTTC. It translates to CATSRGGLFNEQFF.

This chain connects TRBV28 to TRBJ2-5, with D tentatively TRBD1 or TRBD2 (6 bases each). Trimming shortened V by 3 bases and J by 3 bases, and 11 bases separated the two germline ends. The CDR3 totals 14 residues. From germline, CDR1 is MDHEN and CDR2 SYDVKM. The CDR3 DNA sequence: TGTGCCAGCAGTTTGTGGGGGGCTGAAGAGACCCAGTACTTC. Protein sequence: CASSLWGAEETQYF.

The chain employs TRBV6-6 and TRBJ1-5; D remains unclear. The CDR3 is 13 amino acids. The V gene's germline CDR1 is MNHNY and CDR2 SVGAGI (reference sequence). Trimming removed 6 bases from V and 4 bases from J, with 10 bases in between. CDR3 nucleotides: TGTGCCAGCAGGAAAGTTAGGAATCAGCCCCAGCATTTT. It translates to CASRKVRNQPQHF.

V gene TRBV25-1 combines with J gene TRBJ2-6; D possibly matches TRBD1 or TRBD2 (5 bases each). V was cut by 6 bases and J by 4 bases, with 7 bases left in between. This CDR3 spans 13 amino acids. Germline-derived CDR1 and CDR2 are MGHDK and SYGVNS. The CDR3, as DNA: TGTGCCAGCAGATGGGGGGGGGCCAACGTCCTGACTTTC. Amino acids: CASRWGGANVLTF.

V gene TRBV6-5 combines with J gene TRBJ2-2; D is unclear. Deletions cut 0 bases from V and 2 bases from J, with 4 bases between. The CDR3 sequence is 14 residues long. Germline CDR1 and CDR2: MNHEY and SVGAGI. The CDR3 is CASSYSRNTGELFF. In DNA, the CDR3 is TGTGCCAGCAGTTACTCGAGAAACACCGGGGAGCTGTTTTTT.

This sequence joins TRBV11-2 and TRBJ2-1, with D uncertain. This CDR3 is built from 15 residues. Germline CDR1 reads SGHAT; CDR2 reads FQNNGV. Trimming removed 0 bases from V and 1 base from J, with 7 bases in between. CDR3 nucleotide sequence: TGTGCCAGCAGCTTAGATCATTCTTCCTACAATGAGCAGTTCTTC. It specifies CASSLDHSSYNEQFF.

This clone has just a few counts. The chain combines TRBV28 with TRBJ1-3, with unresolved D. The CDR3 length is 12 residues. Trimming took 6 bases from V and 2 from J, leaving 5 bases between them. Germline CDR1 and CDR2: MDHEN and SYDVKM. As DNA, the CDR3 is TGTGCCAGCAGGGTCCCTGGAAACACCATATATTTT. Protein sequence: CASRVPGNTIYF.

This clone has a handful of counts. The chain carries TRBV6-5 and TRBJ2-7; TRBD2 matches at 9 bases. The trim removed 4 bases at V and 6 bases at J, leaving 10 bases unmatched. The CDR3 is 15 residues long. The germline V gene encodes CDR1 MNHEY and CDR2 SVGAGI. The CDR3 loop reads CASSSPHSGSGEQYF. As DNA, the CDR3 is TGTGCCAGCAGTTCCCCCCATAGCGGGAGCGGCGAGCAGTACTTC.